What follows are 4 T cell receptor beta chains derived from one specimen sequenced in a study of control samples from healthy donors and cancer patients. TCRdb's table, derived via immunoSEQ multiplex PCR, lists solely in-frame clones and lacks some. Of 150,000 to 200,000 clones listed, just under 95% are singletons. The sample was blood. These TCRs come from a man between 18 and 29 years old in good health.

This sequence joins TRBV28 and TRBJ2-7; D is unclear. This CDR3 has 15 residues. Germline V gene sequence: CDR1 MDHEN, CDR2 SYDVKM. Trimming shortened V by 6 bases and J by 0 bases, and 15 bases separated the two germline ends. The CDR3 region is CASSPSGRSSYEQYF. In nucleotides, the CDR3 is TGTGCCAGCAGCCCTTCGGGCCGCAGCTCCTACGAGCAGTACTTC.

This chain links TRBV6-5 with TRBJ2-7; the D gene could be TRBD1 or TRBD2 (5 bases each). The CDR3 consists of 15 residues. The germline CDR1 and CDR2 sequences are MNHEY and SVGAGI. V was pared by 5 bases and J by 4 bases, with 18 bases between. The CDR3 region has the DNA TGTGCCAGCAGTCTACTACAGGCTCCGGGATACGAGCAGTACTTC. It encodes CASSLLQAPGYEQYF.

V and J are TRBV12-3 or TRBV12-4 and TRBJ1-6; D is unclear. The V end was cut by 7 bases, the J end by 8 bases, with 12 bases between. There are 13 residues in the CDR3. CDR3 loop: CASTLQVDSPLHF. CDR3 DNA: TGTGCCAGCACCCTTCAGGTGGATTCACCCCTCCACTTT.

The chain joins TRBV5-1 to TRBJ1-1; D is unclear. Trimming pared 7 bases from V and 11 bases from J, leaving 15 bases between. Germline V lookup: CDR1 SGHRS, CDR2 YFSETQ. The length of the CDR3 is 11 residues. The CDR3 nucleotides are TGCGCCAGCTTTAGTGAGGGTAGCGCTTTCTTT. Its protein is CASFSEGSAFF.